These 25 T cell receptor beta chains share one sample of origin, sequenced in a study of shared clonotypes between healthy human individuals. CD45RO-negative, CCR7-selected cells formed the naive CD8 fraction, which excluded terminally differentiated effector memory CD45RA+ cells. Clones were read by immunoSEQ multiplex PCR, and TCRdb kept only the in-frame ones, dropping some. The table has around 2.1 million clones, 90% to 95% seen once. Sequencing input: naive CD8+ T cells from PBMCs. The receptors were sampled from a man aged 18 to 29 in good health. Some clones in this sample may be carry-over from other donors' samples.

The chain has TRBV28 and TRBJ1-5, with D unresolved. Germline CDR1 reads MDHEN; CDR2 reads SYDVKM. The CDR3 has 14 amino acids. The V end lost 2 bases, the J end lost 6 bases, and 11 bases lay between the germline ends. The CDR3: CASSLRSWAQPQHF. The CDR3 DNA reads TGTGCCAGCAGTTTACGGTCCTGGGCTCAGCCCCAGCATTTT.

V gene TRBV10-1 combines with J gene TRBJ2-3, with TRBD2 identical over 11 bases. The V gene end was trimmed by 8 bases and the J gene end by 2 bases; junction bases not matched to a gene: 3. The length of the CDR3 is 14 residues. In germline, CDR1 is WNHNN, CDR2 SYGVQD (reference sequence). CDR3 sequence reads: CASGTSGVTDTQYF. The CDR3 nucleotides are TGCGCCAGCGGGACTAGCGGAGTCACAGATACGCAGTATTTT.

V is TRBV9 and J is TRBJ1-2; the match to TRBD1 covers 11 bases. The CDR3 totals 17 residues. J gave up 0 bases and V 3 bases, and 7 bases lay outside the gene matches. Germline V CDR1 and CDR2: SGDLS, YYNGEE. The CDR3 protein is CASSGEDRGRANYGYTF. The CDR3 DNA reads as TGTGCCAGCAGCGGAGAGGACAGGGGGCGTGCTAACTATGGCTACACCTTC.

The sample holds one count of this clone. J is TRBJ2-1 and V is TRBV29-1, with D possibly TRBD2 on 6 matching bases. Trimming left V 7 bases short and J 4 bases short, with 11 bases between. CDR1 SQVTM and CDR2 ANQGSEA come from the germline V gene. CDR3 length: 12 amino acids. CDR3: CSGRALYNEQFF. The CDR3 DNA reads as TGCAGCGGGAGGGCTCTGTACAATGAGCAGTTCTTC.

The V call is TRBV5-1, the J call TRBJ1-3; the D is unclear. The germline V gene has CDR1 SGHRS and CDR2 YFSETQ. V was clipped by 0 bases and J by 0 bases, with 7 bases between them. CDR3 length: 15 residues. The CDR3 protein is CASSLEADSGNTIYF. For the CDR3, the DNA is TGCGCCAGCAGCTTGGAGGCCGACTCTGGAAACACCATATATTTT.

The CDR3 loop is CASSLGGLLEAFF. CDR3 DNA sequence: TGTGCCAGCAGCTTAGGTGGGCTCCTTGAAGCTTTCTTT. The chain is built from TRBV11-2 and TRBJ1-1; D uncertain. The CDR3 is 13 residues long. Germline CDR1 reads SGHAT; CDR2 reads FQNNGV. V lost 1 base and J 7 bases, leaving 10 bases between the germline ends.

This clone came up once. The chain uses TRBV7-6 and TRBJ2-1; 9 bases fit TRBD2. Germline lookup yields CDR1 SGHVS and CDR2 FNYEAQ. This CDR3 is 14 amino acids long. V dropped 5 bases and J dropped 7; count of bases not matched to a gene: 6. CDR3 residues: CASSPQLAGNEQFF. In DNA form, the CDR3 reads TGTGCCAGCAGCCCCCAGCTAGCGGGGAATGAGCAGTTCTTC.

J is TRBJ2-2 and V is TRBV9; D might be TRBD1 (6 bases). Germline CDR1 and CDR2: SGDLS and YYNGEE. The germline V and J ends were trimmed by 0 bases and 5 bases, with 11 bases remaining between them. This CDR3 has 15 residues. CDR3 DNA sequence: TGTGCCAGCAGCGTAGAAGGGACACCGACCGGGGAGCTGTTTTTT. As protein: CASSVEGTPTGELFF.

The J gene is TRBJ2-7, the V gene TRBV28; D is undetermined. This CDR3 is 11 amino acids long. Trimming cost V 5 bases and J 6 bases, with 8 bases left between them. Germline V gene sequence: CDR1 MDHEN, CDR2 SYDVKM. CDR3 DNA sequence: TGTGCCAGCAGTCAGACAAGCGAGCAGTACTTC. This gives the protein CASSQTSEQYF.

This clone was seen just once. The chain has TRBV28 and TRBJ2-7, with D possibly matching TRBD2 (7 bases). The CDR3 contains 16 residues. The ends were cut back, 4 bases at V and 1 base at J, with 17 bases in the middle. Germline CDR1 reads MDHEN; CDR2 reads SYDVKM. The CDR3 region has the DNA TGTGCCAGCAGTTCCCCACCCAGGGGACTATCCTACGAGCAGTACTTC. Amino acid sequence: CASSSPPRGLSYEQYF.

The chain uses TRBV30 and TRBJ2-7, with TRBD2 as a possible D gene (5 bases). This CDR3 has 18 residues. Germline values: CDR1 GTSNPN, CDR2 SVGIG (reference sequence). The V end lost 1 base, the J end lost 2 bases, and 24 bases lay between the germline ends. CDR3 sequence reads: CAWSAPSIDPMRAYEQYF. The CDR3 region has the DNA TGTGCCTGGAGTGCCCCTTCGATCGACCCCATGAGGGCCTACGAGCAGTACTTC.

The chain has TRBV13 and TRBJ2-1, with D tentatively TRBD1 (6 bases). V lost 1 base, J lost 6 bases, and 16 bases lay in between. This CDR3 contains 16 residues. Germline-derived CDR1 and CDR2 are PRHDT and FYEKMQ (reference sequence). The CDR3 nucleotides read TGTGCCAGCAGCTTAGCCTCGGGACACAACACCAATGAGCAGTTCTTC. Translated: CASSLASGHNTNEQFF.

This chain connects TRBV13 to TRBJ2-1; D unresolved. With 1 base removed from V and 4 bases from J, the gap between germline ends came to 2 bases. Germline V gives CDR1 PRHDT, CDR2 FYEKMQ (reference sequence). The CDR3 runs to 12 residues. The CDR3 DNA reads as TGTGCCAGCAGCTTAGATTACAATGAGCAGTTCTTC. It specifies CASSLDYNEQFF.

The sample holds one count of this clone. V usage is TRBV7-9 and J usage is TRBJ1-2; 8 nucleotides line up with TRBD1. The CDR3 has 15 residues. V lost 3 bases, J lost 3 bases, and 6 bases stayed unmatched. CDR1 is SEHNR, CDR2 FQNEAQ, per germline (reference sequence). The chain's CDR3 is CASSLGRGRDYGYTF. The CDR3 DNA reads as TGTGCCAGCAGCTTGGGCAGGGGGCGTGACTATGGCTACACCTTC.

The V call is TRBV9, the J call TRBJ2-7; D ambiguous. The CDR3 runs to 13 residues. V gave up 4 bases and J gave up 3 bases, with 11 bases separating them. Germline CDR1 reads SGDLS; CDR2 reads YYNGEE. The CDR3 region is CASSPRMYYEQYF. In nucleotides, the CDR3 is TGTGCCAGCAGCCCCCGGATGTACTACGAGCAGTACTTC.

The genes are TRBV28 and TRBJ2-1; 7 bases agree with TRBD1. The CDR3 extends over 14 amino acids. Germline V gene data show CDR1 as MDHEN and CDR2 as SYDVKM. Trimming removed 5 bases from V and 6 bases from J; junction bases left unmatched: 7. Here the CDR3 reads CASSMWTGVNEQFF. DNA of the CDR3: TGTGCCAGCAGTATGTGGACAGGAGTCAATGAGCAGTTCTTC. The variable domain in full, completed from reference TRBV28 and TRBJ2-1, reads DVKVTQSSRYLVKRTGEKVFLECVQDMDHENMFWYRQDPGLGLRLIYFSYDVKMKEKGDIPEGYSVSREKKERFSLILESASTNQTSMYLCASSMWTGVNEQFFGPGTRLTVL.

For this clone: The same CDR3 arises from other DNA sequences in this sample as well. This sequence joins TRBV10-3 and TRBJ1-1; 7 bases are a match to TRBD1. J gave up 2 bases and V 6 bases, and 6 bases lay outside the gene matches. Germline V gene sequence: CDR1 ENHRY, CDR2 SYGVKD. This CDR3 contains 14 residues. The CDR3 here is CAISGGQLNTEAFF. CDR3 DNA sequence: TGTGCCATCAGCGGGGGACAGCTCAACACTGAAGCTTTCTTT.

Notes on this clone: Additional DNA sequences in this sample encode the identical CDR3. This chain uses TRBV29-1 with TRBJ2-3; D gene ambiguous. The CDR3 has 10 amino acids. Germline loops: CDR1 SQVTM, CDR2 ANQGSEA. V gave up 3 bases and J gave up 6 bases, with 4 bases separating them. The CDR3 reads CSVESDTQYF. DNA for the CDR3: TGCAGCGTTGAGTCGGATACGCAGTATTTT.

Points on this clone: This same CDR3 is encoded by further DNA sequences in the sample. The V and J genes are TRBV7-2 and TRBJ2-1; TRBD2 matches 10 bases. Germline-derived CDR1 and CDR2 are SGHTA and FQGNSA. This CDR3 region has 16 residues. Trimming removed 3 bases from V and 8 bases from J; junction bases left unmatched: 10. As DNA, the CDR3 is TGTGCCAGCAGCTTGGGAGCGGGAGGGCCTCGCGATGAGCAGTTCTTC. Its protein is CASSLGAGGPRDEQFF.

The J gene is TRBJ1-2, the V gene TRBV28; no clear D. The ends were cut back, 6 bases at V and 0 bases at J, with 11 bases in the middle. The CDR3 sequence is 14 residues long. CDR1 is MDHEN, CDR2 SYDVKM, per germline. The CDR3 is CASSRILANYGYTF. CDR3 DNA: TGTGCCAGCAGCCGGATCCTAGCTAACTATGGCTACACCTTC.

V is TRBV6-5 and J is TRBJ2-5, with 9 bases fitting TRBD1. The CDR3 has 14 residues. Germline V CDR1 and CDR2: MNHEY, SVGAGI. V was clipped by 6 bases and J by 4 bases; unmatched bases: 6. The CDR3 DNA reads TGTGCCAGCAGCGGACAGGGGTTAAGAGAGACCCAGTACTTC. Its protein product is CASSGQGLRETQYF.

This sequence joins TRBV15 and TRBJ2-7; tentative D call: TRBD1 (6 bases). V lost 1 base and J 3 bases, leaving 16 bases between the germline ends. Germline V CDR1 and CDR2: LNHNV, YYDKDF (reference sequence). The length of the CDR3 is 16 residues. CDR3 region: CATSRGPGVEGYEQYF. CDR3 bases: TGTGCCACCAGCAGAGGGCCAGGGGTTGAGGGCTACGAGCAGTACTTC.

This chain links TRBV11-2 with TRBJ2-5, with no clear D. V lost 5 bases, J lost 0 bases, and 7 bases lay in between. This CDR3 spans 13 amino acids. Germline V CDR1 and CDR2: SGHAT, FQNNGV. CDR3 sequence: CASSLTYQETQYF. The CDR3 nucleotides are TGTGCCAGCAGCCTAACGTACCAAGAGACCCAGTACTTC. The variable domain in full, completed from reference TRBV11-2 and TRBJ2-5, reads EAGVAQSPRYKIIEKRQSVAFWCNPISGHATLYWYQQILGQGPKLLIQFQNNGVVDDSQLPKDRFSAERLKGVDSTLKIQPAKLEDSAVYLCASSLTYQETQYFGPGTRLLVL.

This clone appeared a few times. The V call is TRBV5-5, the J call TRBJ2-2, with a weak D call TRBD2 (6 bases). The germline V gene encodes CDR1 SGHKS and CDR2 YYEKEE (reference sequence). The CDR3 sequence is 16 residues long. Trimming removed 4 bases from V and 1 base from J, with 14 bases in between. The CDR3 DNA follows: TGTGCCAGCAGCCCGAAGGGACTGCTGAACACCGGGGAGCTGTTTTTT. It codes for CASSPKGLLNTGELFF.

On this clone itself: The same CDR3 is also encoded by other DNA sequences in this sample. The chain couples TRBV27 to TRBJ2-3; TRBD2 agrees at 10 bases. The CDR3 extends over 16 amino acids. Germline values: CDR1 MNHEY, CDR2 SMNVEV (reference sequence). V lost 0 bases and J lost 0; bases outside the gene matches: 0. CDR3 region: CASSLSTSGSTDTQYF. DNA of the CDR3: TGTGCCAGCAGTTTATCGACTAGCGGGAGCACAGATACGCAGTATTTT.